This T cell receptor (beta chain) was captured in a study of CD8+CD57+ T cells in acquired aplastic anemia (dated by TCRdb to between 2017 and 2018). Some background on the complete study: A mean of around 3 ug of DNA, ranging from roughly 0.19 to 27.4 ug, was extracted from sorted CD4+ and CD8+ cells. A CD8+CD57+ expansion meant a frequency higher than the mean frequency seen in healthy subjects. Results the study describes overall, beyond this receptor: CD8+ Simpson's diversity did not differ significantly between patients and healthy controls (P=0.060). Some 30 CD8+ CDR3 sequences were shared between patients and controls but appeared highly expressed in patients and within their immunodominant clones.

The patients picked for sequencing were ones in whom flow cytometry had shown an expansion of CD8+CD57+ cells. Every patient had a diagnosis of severe acquired aplastic anemia based on International Study of Aplastic Anemia and Agranulocytosis and Camitta criteria. No therapy had been received by the patients at the time of blood sampling. The study deep-sequenced TCR repertoires of sorted CD4+ and CD8+ blood T cells from severe aplastic anemia patients and healthy subjects. In the USA, patient enrollment took place under clinicaltrials.gov protocols 00001620, 01623167, 00001397, 00071045, 00081523 and 00961064. Ficoll-Paque density gradient centrifugation was used to isolate peripheral blood mononuclear cells. CD4+ and CD8+ T cells were sorted by FACS or magnetic beads before DNA extraction. Genomic DNA was used as template for profiling of TCR beta VDJ combinations and CDR3 sequences. An Illumina HiSeq 2000 was used for TCR repertoire sequencing. Regarding the original processing steps: TRBV/TRBJ rearrangement plots, CDR3 size and DJ length profiles, and Simpson's diversity index were used to evaluate the repertoires. The immunodominant clone was defined as the most abundant DNA sequence in deep sequencing data. CDR3 amino acid sequences were screened for sharing across subjects and compared with published repertoires and the VDJdb database. TCRdb handled the public reads itself, with Q25 trimming in fastp and clone calling in MiXCR, and kept productive beta chains. One record per CDR3 amino acid sequence lists the most common genes and DNA. These V and J calls originate from TCRdb's pipeline instead of the authors' own analysis. For this sample the table gives about 200,000 distinct CDR3 sequences, of which over 55% were detected only once. The ten largest make up roughly 53% of the sample.

Inclusive of the bounding cysteine and phenylalanine, the CDR3 is 14 residues long. CDR3 DNA is the only sequence kept; it has 42 bases, read in frame from the first base. CDR1 is given as DFQATT and CDR2 as SNEGSKA, both from the germline V gene (reference sequence). About this clonotype itself: Its antigen is still unknown. Qualities for individual bases were not recorded, and no much larger clone is one base off.

The sequence was collected from a human donor with aplastic anemia. The sequenced material came from sorted CD4+, CD8+, or CD8+CD57+ T cells (not recorded which) from PBMCs. The chain was built from TRBV20-1 and TRBJ2-1; TRBD2 is possibly the D segment (6 matching bases). Here the CDR3 is given as CSTQDAGSYNEQFF. DNA sequence: TGCAGCACTCAGGACGCGGGGTCCTACAATGAGCAGTTCTTC.